The 20 T cell receptor beta chains below were found in one sample sequenced in a study of control samples from healthy donors and cancer patients. Profiling relied on immunoSEQ multiplex PCR, and the TCRdb table lists in-frame clones only, not all of them. The sample has 390,000 or so clones, over 75% seen once. Source material: PBMCs. The receptors derive from a man aged 35 to 55 with head and neck cancer.

The chain carries TRBV7-3 and TRBJ2-3, with 10 bases identical to TRBD2. CDR1 and CDR2 from the germline V gene are SGHTA and FQGTGA. The CDR3 is 16 residues long. The J segment lost 6 bases and the V segment lost 3 bases, leaving 9 bases of the junction unmatched. This chain's CDR3 is CASSFGSSGGTDTQYF. As DNA, the CDR3 is TGTGCCAGCAGCTTCGGCTCTAGCGGGGGAACTGATACGCAGTATTTT.

V and J are TRBV11-2 and TRBJ2-7; D remains ambiguous. The V end was cut by 5 bases, the J end by 6 bases, with 11 bases between. The length of the CDR3 is 12 residues. Germline CDR1 and CDR2: SGHAT and FQNNGV. DNA for the CDR3: TGTGCCAGCAGCCCCGGTGTTACCGAGCAGTACTTC. It is translated as CASSPGVTEQYF.

V is TRBV5-1 and J is TRBJ2-3; 8 bases are shared with TRBD2. Germline CDR1 and CDR2: SGHRS and YFSETQ. The junction had 15 bases not matched to a gene; V was cut back by 4 bases and J by 2 bases. This CDR3 comprises 18 residues. CDR3 sequence (DNA): TGCGCCAGCAGCCAATCTCTGTTAGCGGGACCCACCACAGATACGCAGTATTTT. It specifies CASSQSLLAGPTTDTQYF.

The genes are TRBV29-1 and TRBJ2-5, with 8 bases matching TRBD1. Germline CDR1 SQVTM, CDR2 ANQGSEA. V shed 6 bases, J shed 0 bases, and the junction held 9 bases outside the gene matches. The CDR3 is made up of 15 amino acids. CDR3 loop: CSVSLTGDYQETQYF. The CDR3 region has the DNA TGCAGCGTGTCCCTGACAGGGGACTACCAAGAGACCCAGTACTTC.

This clone was counted a single time. The chain is built from TRBV7-2 and TRBJ1-1; D remains unclear. Germline CDR1 SGHTA, CDR2 FQGNSA. Trimming removed 7 bases from V and 0 bases from J, with 9 bases in between. CDR3 length equals 13 residues. The CDR3 DNA sequence: TGTGCCAGCACGGTCGTTTTGAACACTGAAGCTTTCTTT. It codes for CASTVVLNTEAFF.

The V gene is TRBV7-9, the J gene TRBJ2-7; TRBD2 agrees at 7 bases. CDR3 length: 13 residues. Unmatched junction bases numbered 1, after V lost 1 base and J lost 4 bases. Germline CDR1 is SEHNR and CDR2 is FQNEAQ (reference sequence). The CDR3 nucleotides read TGTGCCAGCAGCTTAGAAGCGGGGTACGAGCAGTACTTC. This codes for CASSLEAGYEQYF.

V and J are TRBV11-2 and TRBJ1-1; a possible D gene is TRBD1 (6 bases). V was trimmed by 3 bases and J by 8 bases, leaving 10 bases between them. The V gene's germline CDR1 is SGHAT and CDR2 FQNNGV. The CDR3 contains 12 residues. CDR3 loop: CASSFKTGEAFF. The CDR3 DNA sequence: TGTGCCAGCAGCTTCAAGACAGGCGAAGCTTTCTTT.

Regarding this clone: The junction differs from germline at one of its ends, possibly a read error. The V gene is TRBV7-7, the J gene TRBJ2-2; D ambiguous. Germline CDR1 reads SSHAT; CDR2 reads FNYEAQ (reference sequence). This CDR3 has 17 amino acids. CDR3 loop: CASTTARVRGGTGELFF. The CDR3 bases are TGTGCTAGCACCACCGCCCGGGTTAGAGGCGGCACCGGGGAGCTGTTTTTT.

Comments on this clone: The conserved final phenylalanine or tryptophan is absent from the CDR3, which likely points to a read error. The chain uses TRBV5-8 and TRBJ2-7, with D possibly matching TRBD1 (7 bases). This CDR3 comprises 17 residues. Germline loops: CDR1 SGHTS, CDR2 YDEGEE. V lost 3 bases and J 9 bases, leaving 28 bases between the germline ends. CDR3 protein: CASSSLGGQPLPHAQYL. CDR3 nucleotides: TGTGCCAGCAGCTCTCTGGGGGGACAGCCTTTGCCCCACGCGCAGTACCTC.

V gene TRBV7-9 combines with J gene TRBJ2-7; possibly TRBD2 for D (5 bases). CDR3 length equals 15 residues. V was cut by 6 bases and J by 3 bases, with 18 bases left in between. CDR1 is SEHNR and CDR2 is FQNEAQ in the germline V gene (reference sequence). The CDR3 DNA sequence: TGTGCCAGCAGTATATCTGGACCTGACTACTACGAGCAGTACTTC. This translates into CASSISGPDYYEQYF.

The CDR3 region is CASSRTADRGRPTPHEQYF. CDR3 DNA: TGTGCCAGCAGTCGGACCGCCGACAGGGGCCGCCCCACCCCTCACGAGCAGTACTTC. The chain uses TRBV6-6 and TRBJ2-7; TRBD1 agrees at 8 bases. Germline CDR1 and CDR2: MNHNY and SVGAGI (reference sequence). The CDR3 runs 19 residues. V dropped 5 bases and J dropped 5; count of bases not matched to a gene: 23.

This clone was seen a few times. The chain links TRBV7-9 to TRBJ2-7, with D tentatively TRBD1 (5 bases). Germline V lookup: CDR1 SEHNR, CDR2 FQNEAQ (reference sequence). Deletions cut 6 bases from V and 4 bases from J, with 10 bases between. The CDR3 covers 12 residues. The CDR3 loop is CASSFTGYEQYF. DNA of the CDR3: TGTGCCAGCAGTTTTACAGGTTACGAGCAGTACTTC. The full variable domain, completed using reference TRBV7-9 and TRBJ2-7, is DTGVSQNPRHKITKRGQNVTFRCDPISEHNRLYWYRQTLGQGPEFLTYFQNEAQLEKSRLLSDRFSAERPKGSFSTLEIQRTEQGDSAMYLCASSFTGYEQYFGPGTRLTVT.

V is TRBV7-3 and J is TRBJ2-1; TRBD2 aligns across 12 bases. Germline CDR1 is SGHTA and CDR2 is FQGTGA. Trimming removed 6 bases from V and 7 bases from J; junction bases left unmatched: 10. The CDR3 consists of 16 residues. The chain's CDR3 is CASSSSGGAFINEQFF. The CDR3 DNA reads as TGTGCCAGCAGTTCTAGCGGGGGGGCCTTTATTAATGAGCAGTTCTTC.

This chain joins TRBV7-3 and TRBJ2-2; tentative D call: TRBD2 (5 bases). The CDR3 is 14 residues long. CDR1 SGHTA and CDR2 FQGTGA come from the germline V gene. Trimming removed 3 bases at V and 5 bases at J, with 10 bases between. The chain's CDR3 is CASSFSSGTGELFF. The CDR3 nucleotides are TGTGCCAGCAGCTTTAGCTCGGGAACCGGGGAGCTGTTTTTT.

The gene calls are TRBV6-5 and TRBJ1-1, with a possible D match to TRBD1 (6 bases). Germline CDR1 reads MNHEY; CDR2 reads SVGAGI. The CDR3 extends over 13 amino acids. V gave up 6 bases and J gave up 5 bases, with 13 bases separating them. The chain's CDR3 is CASRGLQGTEAFF. The CDR3 coding sequence is TGTGCCAGCAGGGGGTTACAGGGAACTGAAGCTTTCTTT.

The rearrangement links TRBV28 to TRBJ1-2, with D tentatively TRBD1 (5 bases). Per germline, CDR1 MDHEN and CDR2 SYDVKM. The ends were cut back, 3 bases at V and 3 bases at J, with 11 bases in the middle. This CDR3 has 14 amino acids. This CDR3 reads CASSFPGQDYGYTF. The DNA of the CDR3 is TGTGCCAGCAGTTTCCCAGGGCAGGACTATGGCTACACCTTC.

The chain couples TRBV5-1 to TRBJ2-1; 9 bases align to TRBD1. Germline-derived CDR1 and CDR2 are SGHRS and YFSETQ. Trimming cost V 4 bases and J 10 bases; bases outside gene matches: 12. The CDR3 runs to 15 residues. The CDR3 here is CASSGNRGLAWEQFF. Here the CDR3 DNA reads TGCGCCAGCAGCGGAAACAGGGGGCTGGCGTGGGAGCAGTTCTTC.

The table lists this clone with a few counts. The chain combines TRBV5-1 with TRBJ1-1, with D hard to call. The V gene lost 7 bases and the J gene lost 1 base, with 14 bases spanning the gap. The CDR3 sequence is 14 residues long. Germline CDR1 SGHRS, CDR2 YFSETQ. The DNA of the CDR3 is TGCGCCAGCGCCACAATTCGGAGGAACACTGAAGCTTTCTTT. Amino acids: CASATIRRNTEAFF.

Only one count was recorded for this clone. This chain uses TRBV5-1 with TRBJ2-3; TRBD1 aligns across 9 bases. Germline V CDR1 and CDR2: SGHRS, YFSETQ. V trimming: 2 bases; J trimming: 9 bases; junction bases outside the gene matches: 16. CDR3 length equals 17 residues. DNA of the CDR3: TGCGCCAGCAGCTTAGAAGGGGGGGACAGGGCTGGGGAAACGCAGTATTTT. It translates to CASSLEGGDRAGETQYF. The whole variable domain, remainder taken from reference TRBV5-1 and TRBJ2-3, is KAGVTQTPRYLIKTRGQQVTLSCSPISGHRSVSWYQQTPGQGLQFLFEYFSETQRNKGNFPGRFSGRQFSNSRSEMNVSTLELGDSALYLCASSLEGGDRAGETQYFGPGTRLTVL.

The chain couples TRBV5-4 to TRBJ2-5, with 10 bases matching TRBD2. After removal of 4 bases from V and 4 bases from J, the junction contained 4 bases not matched to a gene. Germline V gene sequence: CDR1 SGHNT, CDR2 YYREEE (reference sequence). The CDR3 has 14 residues. The CDR3 is CASSPASGRETQYF. The CDR3 nucleotides read TGTGCCAGCAGCCCGGCTAGCGGGAGAGAGACCCAGTACTTC.